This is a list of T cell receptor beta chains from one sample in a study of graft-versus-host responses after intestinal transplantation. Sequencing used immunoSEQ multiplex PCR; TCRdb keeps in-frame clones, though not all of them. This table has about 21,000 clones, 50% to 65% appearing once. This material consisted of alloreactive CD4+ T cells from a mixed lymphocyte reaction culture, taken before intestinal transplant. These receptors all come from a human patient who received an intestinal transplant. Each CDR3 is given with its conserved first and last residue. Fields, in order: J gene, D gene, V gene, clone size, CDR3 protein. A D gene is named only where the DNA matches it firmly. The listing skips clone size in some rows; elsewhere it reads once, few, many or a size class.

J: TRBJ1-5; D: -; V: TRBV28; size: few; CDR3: CASRGDYQPQHF
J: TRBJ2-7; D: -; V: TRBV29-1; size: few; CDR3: CSVELAAYEQYF
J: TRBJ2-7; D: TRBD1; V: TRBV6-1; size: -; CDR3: CASLRTGGGNYEQYF
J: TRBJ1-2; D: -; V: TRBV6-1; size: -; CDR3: CASSFRTAYGYTF
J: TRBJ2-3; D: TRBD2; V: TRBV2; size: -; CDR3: CASSEGGASGSRDTQYF
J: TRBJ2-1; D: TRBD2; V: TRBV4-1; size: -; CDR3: CASSQASGYNEQFF
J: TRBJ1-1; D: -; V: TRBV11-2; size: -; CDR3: CASSLITRTEAFF
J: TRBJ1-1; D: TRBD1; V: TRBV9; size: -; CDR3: CASSSWTGASMNTEAFF
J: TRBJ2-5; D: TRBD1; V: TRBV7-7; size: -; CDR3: CASSNDRGTMLETQYF
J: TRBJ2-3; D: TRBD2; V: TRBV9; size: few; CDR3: CASSVDLAVTDTQYF
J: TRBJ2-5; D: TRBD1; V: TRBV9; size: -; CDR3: CASSTETGGGETQYF
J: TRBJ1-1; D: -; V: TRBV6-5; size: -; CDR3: CASSFRGRNTEAFF
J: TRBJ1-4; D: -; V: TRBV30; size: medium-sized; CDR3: CAWSVQGTGGKLFF
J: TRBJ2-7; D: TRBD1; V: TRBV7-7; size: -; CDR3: CASSSTGQGADEQYF
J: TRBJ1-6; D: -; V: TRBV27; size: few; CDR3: CASSLAGDNSPLHF
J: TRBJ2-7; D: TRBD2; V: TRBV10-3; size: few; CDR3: CAISEMRLAGVDEQYF
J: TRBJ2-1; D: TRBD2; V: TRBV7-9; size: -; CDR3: CASSLAGTSGPVGEQFF
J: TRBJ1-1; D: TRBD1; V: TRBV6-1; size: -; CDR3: CASSATGQATEAFF
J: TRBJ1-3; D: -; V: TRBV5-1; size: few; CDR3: CASSLGGQQVGNTIYF
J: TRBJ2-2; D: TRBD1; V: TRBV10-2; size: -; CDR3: CASRDREVTGELFF
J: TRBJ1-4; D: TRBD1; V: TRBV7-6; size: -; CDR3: CASRRQGLNEKLFF
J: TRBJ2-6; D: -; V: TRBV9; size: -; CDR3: CASSVGAGAPGANVLTF
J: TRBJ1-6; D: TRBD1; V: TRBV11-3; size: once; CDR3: CASNRGDRVPSYNSPLHF
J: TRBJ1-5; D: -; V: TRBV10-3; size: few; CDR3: CAITGDTNQPQHF
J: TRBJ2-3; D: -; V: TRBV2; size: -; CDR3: CASILWGVRTDTQYF
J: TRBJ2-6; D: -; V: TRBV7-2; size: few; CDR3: CASRSPGESGANVLTF
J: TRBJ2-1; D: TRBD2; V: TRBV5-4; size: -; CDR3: CASSSGLAGGGAMEQFF
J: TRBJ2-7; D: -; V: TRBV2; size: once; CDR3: CASSSRREVREQYF
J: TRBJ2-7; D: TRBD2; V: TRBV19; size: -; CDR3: CASRLAGSSYEQYF
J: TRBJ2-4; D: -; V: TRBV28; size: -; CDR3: CASSLLGGGGALLAKNIQYF
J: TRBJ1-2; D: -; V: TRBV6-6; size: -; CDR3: CASSYSGGNYGYTF
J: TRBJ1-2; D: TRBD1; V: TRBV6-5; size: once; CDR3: CASRLTGGLGYTF
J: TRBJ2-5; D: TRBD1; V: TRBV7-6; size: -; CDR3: CASSFHAGTGVGETQYF
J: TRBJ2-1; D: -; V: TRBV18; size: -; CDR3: CASSGEWGSYNEQFF
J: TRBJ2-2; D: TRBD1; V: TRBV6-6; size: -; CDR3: CASSPGTGGGTGELFF
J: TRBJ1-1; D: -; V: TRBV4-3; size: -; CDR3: CASSHYRNTEAFF
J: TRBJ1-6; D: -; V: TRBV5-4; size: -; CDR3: CASSLAGSSYNSPLHF
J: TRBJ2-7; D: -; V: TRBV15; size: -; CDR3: CATSRDKVAASYEQYF
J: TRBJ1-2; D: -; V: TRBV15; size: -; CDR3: CATSSGGYGYTF
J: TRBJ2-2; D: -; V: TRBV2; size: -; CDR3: CASSVRVTAGELFF
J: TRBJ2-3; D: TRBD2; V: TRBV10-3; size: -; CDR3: CAISEPPGGDTQYF
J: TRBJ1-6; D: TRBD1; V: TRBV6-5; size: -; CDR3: CASTITGTANSPLHF
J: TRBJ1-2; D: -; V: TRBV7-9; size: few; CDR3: CASSPGGYTF
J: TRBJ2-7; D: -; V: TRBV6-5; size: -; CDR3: CASSRRGEGGLEQYF
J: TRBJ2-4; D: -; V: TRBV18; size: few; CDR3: CASSPLKGIAKNIQYF
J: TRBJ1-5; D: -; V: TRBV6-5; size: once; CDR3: CASSPPGFQPQHF
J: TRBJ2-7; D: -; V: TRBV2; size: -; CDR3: CASSVRQGSYEQYF
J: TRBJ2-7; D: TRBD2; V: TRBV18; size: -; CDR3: CASSLGLAGPTYEQYF
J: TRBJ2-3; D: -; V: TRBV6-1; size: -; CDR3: CASSLTRELGDTQYF
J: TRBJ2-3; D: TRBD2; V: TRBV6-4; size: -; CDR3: CASSSGTSSLHTDTQYF
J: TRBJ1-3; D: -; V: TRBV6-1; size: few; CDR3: CASGGRPSSGNTIYF
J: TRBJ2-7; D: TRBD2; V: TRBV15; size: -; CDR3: CATSRDGSGWTSGRSEQYF
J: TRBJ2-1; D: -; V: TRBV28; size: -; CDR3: CASFRAAGDNEQFF
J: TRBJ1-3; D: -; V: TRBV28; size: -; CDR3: CASRMTGSYFAIYF
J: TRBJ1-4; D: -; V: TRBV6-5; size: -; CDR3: CASSRGNEKLFF